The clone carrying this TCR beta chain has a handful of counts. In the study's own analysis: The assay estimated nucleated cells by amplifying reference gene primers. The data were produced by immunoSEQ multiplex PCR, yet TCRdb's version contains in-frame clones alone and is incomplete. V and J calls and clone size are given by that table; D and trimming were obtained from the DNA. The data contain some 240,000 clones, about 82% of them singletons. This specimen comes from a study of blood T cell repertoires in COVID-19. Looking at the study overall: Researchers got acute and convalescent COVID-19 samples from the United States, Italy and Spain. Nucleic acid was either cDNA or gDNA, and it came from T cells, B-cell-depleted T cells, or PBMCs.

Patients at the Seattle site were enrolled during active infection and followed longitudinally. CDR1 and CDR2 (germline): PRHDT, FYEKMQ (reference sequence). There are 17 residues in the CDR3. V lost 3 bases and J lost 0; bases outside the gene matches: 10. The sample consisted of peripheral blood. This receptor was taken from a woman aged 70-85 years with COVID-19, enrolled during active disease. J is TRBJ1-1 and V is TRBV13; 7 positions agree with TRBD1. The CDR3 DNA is TGTGCCAGCAGCTTGAACAGGGGCCGAAGAATGAACACTGAAGCTTTCTTT. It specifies CASSLNRGRRMNTEAFF.